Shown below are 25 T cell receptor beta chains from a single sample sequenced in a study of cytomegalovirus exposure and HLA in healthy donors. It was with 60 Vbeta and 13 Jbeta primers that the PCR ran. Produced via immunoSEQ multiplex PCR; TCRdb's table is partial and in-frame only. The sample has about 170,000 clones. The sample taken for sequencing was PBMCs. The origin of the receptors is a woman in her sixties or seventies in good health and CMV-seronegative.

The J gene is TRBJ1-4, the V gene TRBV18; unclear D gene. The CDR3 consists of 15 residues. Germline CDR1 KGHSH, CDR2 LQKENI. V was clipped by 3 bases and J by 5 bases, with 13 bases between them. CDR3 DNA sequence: TGTGCCAGCTCACCTCTGTTAAGCCAAAATGAAAAACTGTTTTTT. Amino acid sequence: CASSPLLSQNEKLFF.

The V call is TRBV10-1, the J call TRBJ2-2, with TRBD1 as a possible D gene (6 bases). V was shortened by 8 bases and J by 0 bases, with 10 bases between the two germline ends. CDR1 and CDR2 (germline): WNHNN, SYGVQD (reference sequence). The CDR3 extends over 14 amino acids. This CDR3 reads CASGGHANTGELFF. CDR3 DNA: TGCGCCAGCGGGGGACACGCGAACACCGGGGAGCTGTTTTTT.

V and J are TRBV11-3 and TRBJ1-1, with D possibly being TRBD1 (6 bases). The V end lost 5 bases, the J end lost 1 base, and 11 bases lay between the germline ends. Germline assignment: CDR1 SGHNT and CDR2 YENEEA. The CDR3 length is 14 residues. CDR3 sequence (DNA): TGTGCCAGCAGCGCCAGGGGCACGAACACTGAAGCTTTCTTT. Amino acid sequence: CASSARGTNTEAFF.

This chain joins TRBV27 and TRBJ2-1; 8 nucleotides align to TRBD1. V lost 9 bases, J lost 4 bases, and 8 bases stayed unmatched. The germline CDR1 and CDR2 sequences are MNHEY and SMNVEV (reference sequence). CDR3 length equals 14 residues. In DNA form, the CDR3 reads TGTGCCAGTTGCGCGGACAGGGCATACAATGAGCAGTTCTTC. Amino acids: CASCADRAYNEQFF.

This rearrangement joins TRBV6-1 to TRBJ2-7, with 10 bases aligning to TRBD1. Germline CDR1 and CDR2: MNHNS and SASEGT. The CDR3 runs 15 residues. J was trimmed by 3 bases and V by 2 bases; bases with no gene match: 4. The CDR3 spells CASSESGTGVYEQYF. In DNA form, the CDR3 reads TGTGCCAGCAGTGAATCCGGGACAGGGGTCTACGAGCAGTACTTC.

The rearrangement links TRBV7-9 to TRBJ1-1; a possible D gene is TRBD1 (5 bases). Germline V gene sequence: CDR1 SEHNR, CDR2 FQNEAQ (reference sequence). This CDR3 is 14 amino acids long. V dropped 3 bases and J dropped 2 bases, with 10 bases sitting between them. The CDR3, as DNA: TGTGCCAGCAGCTTCCTACAGGTTAACACTGAAGCTTTCTTT. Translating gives CASSFLQVNTEAFF.

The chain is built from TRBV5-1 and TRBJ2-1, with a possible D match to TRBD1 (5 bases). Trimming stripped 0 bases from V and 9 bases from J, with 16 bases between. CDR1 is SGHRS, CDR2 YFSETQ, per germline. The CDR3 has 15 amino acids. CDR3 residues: CASSLDVGPNSEQFF. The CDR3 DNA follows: TGCGCCAGCAGCTTGGATGTGGGGCCCAACAGTGAGCAGTTCTTC.

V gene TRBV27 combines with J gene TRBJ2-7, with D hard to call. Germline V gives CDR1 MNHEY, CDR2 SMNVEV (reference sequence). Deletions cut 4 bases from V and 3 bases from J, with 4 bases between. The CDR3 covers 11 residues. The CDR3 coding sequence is TGTGCCAGCAGTTCAAACTACGAGCAGTACTTC. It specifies CASSSNYEQYF.

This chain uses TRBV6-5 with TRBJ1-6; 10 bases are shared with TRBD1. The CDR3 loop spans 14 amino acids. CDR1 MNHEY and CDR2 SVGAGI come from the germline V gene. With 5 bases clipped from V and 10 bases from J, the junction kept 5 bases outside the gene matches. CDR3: CASSTGTGASPLHF. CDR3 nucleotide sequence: TGTGCCAGCAGTACCGGGACAGGGGCATCACCCCTCCACTTT.

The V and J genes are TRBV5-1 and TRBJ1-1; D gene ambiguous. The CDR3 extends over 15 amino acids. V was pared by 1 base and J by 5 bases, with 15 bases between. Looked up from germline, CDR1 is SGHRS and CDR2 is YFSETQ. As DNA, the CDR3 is TGCGCCAGCAGCTTGAATGCGGACCGCGGGACTGAAGCTTTCTTT. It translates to CASSLNADRGTEAFF.

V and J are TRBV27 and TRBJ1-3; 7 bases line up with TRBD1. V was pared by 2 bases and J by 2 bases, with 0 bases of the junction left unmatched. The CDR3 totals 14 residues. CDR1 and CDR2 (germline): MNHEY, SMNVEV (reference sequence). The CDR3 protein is CASSLQGAGNTIYF. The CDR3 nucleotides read TGTGCCAGCAGTTTACAGGGGGCTGGAAACACCATATATTTT.

In nucleotides, the CDR3 is TGTGCCTGGACCATGGGGGGGGGCGGCTACACCTTC. Its translation is CAWTMGGGGYTF. The J gene is TRBJ1-2, the V gene TRBV30, with D possibly TRBD1 on 6 matching bases. The length of the CDR3 is 12 residues. Per germline, CDR1 GTSNPN and CDR2 SVGIG (reference sequence). V lost 4 bases and J lost 8, with 14 bases in between.

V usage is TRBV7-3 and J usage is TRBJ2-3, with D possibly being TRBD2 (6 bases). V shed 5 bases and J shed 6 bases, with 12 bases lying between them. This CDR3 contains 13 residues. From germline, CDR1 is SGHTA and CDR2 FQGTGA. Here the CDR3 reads CASSSGPTDTQYF. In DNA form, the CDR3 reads TGTGCCAGCAGCAGCGGGCCGACGGATACGCAGTATTTT.

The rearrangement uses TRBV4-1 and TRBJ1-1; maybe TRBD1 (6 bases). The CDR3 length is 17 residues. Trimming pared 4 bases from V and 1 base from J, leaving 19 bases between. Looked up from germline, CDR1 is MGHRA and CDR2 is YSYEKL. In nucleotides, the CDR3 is TGCGCCAGCAGCCGGAACCCGGGGGGGGGCCCGAACACTGAAGCTTTCTTT. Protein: CASSRNPGGGPNTEAFF.

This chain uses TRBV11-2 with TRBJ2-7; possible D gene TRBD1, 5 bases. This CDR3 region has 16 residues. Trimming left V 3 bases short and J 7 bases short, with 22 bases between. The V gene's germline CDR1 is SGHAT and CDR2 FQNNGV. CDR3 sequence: CASSLGRGYSREEQYF. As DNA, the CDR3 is TGTGCCAGCAGCTTGGGTAGGGGTTACAGTCGTGAGGAGCAGTACTTC.

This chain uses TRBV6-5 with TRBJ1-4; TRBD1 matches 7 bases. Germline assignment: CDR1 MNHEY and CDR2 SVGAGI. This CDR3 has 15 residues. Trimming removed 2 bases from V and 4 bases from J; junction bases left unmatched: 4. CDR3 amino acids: CASSYRGTDNEKLFF. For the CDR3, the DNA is TGTGCCAGCAGTTACCGCGGGACAGATAATGAAAAACTGTTTTTT.

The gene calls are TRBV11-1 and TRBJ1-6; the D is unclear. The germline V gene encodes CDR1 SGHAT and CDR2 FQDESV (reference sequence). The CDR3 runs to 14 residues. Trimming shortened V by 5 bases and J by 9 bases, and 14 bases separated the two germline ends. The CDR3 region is CASSPREQGSPLHF. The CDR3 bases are TGTGCCAGCAGCCCCCGGGAGCAAGGTTCACCCCTCCACTTT.

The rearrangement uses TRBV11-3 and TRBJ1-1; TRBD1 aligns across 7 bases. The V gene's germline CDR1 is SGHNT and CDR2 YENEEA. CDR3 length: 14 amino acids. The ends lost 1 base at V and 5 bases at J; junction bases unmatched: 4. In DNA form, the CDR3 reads TGTGCCAGCAGCTTAGGAGGGACAGCAACTGAAGCTTTCTTT. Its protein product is CASSLGGTATEAFF.

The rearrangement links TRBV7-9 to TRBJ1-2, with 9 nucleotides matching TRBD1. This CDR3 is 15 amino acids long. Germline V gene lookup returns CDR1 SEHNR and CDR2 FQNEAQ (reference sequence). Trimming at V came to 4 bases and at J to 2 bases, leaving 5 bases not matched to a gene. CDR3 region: CASSSYRGLNYGYTF. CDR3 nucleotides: TGTGCCAGCAGCTCCTACAGGGGGCTAAACTATGGCTACACCTTC.

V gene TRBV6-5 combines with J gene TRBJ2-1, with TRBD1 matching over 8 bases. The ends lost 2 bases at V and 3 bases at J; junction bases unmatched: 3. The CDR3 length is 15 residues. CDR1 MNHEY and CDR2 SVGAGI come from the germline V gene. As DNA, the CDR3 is TGTGCCAGCAGTTACGCAGGGGGCTACTACAATGAGCAGTTCTTC. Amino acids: CASSYAGGYYNEQFF.

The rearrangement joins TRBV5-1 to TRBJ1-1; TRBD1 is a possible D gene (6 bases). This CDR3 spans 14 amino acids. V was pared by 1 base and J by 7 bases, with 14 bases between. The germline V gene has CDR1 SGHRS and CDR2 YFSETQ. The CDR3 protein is CASSLREQGGEAFF. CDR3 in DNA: TGCGCCAGCAGCTTGCGGGAACAGGGCGGTGAAGCTTTCTTT.

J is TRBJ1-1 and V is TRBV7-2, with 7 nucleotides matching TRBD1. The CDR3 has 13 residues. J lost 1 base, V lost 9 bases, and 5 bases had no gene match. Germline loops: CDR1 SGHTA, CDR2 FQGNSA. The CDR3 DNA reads TGTGCCAGTGAGGGGGCTCGGAACACTGAAGCTTTCTTT. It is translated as CASEGARNTEAFF. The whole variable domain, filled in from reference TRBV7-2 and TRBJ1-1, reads GAGVSQSPSNKVTEKGKDVELRCDPISGHTALYWYRQSLGQGLEFLIYFQGNSAPDKSGLPSDRFSAERTGGSVSTLTIQRTQQEDSAVYLCASEGARNTEAFFGQGTRLTVV.

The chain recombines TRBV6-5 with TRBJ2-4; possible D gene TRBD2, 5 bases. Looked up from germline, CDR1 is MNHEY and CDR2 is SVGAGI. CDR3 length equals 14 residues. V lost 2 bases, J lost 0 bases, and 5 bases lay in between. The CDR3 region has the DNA TGTGCCAGCAGTTACGGACTAGCCAAAAACATTCAGTACTTC. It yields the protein CASSYGLAKNIQYF.

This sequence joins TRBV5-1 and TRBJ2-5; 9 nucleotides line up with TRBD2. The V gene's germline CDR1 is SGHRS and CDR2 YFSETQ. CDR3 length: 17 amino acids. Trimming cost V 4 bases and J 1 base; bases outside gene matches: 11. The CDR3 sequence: CASSPRATSGPQETQYF. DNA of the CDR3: TGCGCCAGCAGCCCCCGGGCAACTAGCGGGCCCCAAGAGACCCAGTACTTC.

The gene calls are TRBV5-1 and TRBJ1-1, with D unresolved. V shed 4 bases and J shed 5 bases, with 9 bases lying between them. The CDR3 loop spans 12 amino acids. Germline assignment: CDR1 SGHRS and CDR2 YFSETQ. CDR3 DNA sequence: TGCGCCAGCAGCCAAGACGGGACTGAAGCTTTCTTT. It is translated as CASSQDGTEAFF.